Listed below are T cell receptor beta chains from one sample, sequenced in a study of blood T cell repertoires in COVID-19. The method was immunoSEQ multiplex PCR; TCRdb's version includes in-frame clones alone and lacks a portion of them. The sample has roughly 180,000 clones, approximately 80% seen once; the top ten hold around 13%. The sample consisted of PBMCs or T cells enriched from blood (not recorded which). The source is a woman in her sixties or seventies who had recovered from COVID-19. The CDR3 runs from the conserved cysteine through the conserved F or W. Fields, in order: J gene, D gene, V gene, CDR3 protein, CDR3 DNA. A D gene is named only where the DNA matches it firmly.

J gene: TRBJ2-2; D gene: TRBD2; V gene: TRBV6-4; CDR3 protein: CASSREGQVGELFF; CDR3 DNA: TGTGCCAGCAGTCGGGAGGGCCAGGTCGGGGAGCTGTTTTTT
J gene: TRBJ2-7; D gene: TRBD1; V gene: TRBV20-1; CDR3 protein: CSASQRQGTNEQYF; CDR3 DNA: TGCAGTGCTAGTCAGCGACAGGGAACCAACGAGCAGTACTTC
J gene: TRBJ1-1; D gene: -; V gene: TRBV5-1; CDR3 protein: CASSLEIQGTEAFF; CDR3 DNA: TGCGCCAGCAGCTTGGAGATACAGGGTACTGAAGCTTTCTTT
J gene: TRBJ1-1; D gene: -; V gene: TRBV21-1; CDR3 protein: CASSSRQVRDTEAFF; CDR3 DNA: TGTGCCAGCAGCAGTCGACAGGTAAGGGACACTGAAGCTTTCTTT
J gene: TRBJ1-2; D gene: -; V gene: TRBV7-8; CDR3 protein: CASSLLREANYGYTF; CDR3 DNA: TGTGCCAGCAGCTTATTAAGGGAGGCTAACTATGGCTACACCTTC
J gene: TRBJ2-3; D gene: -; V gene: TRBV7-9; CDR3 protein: CASSNLLDSYTQYF; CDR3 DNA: TGTGCCAGCAGCAACCTATTAGACTCCTATACGCAGTATTTT
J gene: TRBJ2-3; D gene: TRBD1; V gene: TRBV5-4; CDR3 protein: CASSFPGQSSTDTQYF; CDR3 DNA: TGTGCCAGCAGCTTCCCGGGACAGTCTAGCACAGATACGCAGTATTTT
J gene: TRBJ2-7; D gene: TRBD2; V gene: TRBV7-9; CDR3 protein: CASGRGIEQYF; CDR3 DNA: TGTGCCAGCGGGAGGGGCATCGAGCAGTACTTC
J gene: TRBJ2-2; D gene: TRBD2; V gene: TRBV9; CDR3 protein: CASSASGGGDVGELFF; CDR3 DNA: TGTGCCAGCAGCGCCTCCGGGGGAGGGGACGTGGGGGAGCTGTTTTTT
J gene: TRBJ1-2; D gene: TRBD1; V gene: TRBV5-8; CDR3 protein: CASSRTGAHYGYTF; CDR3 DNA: TGTGCCAGCAGCAGGACAGGGGCCCACTATGGCTACACCTTC
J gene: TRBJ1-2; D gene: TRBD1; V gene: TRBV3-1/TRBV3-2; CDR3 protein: CASSQDSTGGLNGYTF; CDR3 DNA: TGTGCCAGCAGCCAAGATTCGACAGGGGGTTTGAATGGCTACACCTTC